A selection of T cell receptor beta chains follows, all from one sample in a study of shared clonotypes between healthy human individuals. Assay used: immunoSEQ multiplex PCR; TCRdb lists only in-frame clones, some missing. The sample carries 630,000 or so clones, 95% to 98% recorded once. Source material: naive CD8+ T cells sorted from blood. These receptors came from a man aged 25-40 years in good health. CDR3s include the opening cysteine and the closing phenylalanine or tryptophan. D genes are given only for firm matches. A clone size is listed for some rows: how often the clone was seen (once, few, many), or a class if it is expanded.

j_call clone_size d_call v_call cdr3_nt cdr3_aa
TRBJ2-1 . TRBD1 TRBV13 TGTGCCAGCAGCCACCGAGGACAGGGCTACAATGAGCAGTTCTTC CASSHRGQGYNEQFF
TRBJ2-1 . TRBD1 TRBV5-1 TGCGCCAGCAGCTTCGGACAGGGGGCCTACAATGAGCAGTTCTTC CASSFGQGAYNEQFF
TRBJ2-3 . . TRBV15 TGTGCCACCAGCAGAGGACGGGCAGGTACAGATACGCAGTATTTT CATSRGRAGTDTQYF
TRBJ1-1 few . TRBV27 TGTGCCAGCAGTGACCTGGCGGCAGGGAGGACCTATGAAGCTTTCTTT CASSDLAAGRTYEAFF
TRBJ2-2 . . TRBV6-5 TGTGCCAGTGGGTTTTCCGGGGAGCTGTTTTTT CASGFSGELFF
TRBJ2-7 . TRBD2 TRBV5-4 TGTGCCAGCAGCAGTAGCGGGAGTGTCTACGAGCAGTACTTC CASSSSGSVYEQYF
TRBJ2-7 . . TRBV6-5 TGTGCCAGCAGCCCCCGGGCGGGGTCCTACGAGCAGTACTTC CASSPRAGSYEQYF
TRBJ2-3 . . TRBV4-1 TGCGCCAGCAGCCCGGGGACATCCATTGATACGCAGTATTTT CASSPGTSIDTQYF
TRBJ2-1 . TRBD1 TRBV9 TGTGCCAGCAGCGTAGCCGGGACAGGGCACTACAATGAGCAGTTCTTC CASSVAGTGHYNEQFF
TRBJ2-5 once TRBD1 TRBV5-1 TGCGCCAGCAGCTTAGGGGACAGCCGCCGAGAGACCCAGTACTTC CASSLGDSRRETQYF
TRBJ1-2 . . TRBV27 TGTGCCAGCAGTTTAACGGGGGGCGCGGATGGCTACACCTTC CASSLTGGADGYTF
TRBJ1-2 . . TRBV5-4 TGTGCCAGCAGCTTGGTGCCCACGGGCGGCTACACCTTC CASSLVPTGGYTF
TRBJ2-3 . TRBD2 TRBV10-3 TGTGCCACCCTGCCGCTAGCGGGAGACCGACTTAGCACAGATACGCAGTATTTT CATLPLAGDRLSTDTQYF
TRBJ2-2 . TRBD1 TRBV10-3 TGTGCCATCACCCGGACAGGGACCTCCACCGGGGAGCTGTTTTTT CAITRTGTSTGELFF
TRBJ2-7 . TRBD2 TRBV7-9 TGTGCCAGCAGCCTCACTAGCGGGAAGGACGTCGACTACGAGCAGTACTTC CASSLTSGKDVDYEQYF
TRBJ2-7 once . TRBV9 TGTGCCAGCAGCGACAGGGCCTCCTACGAGCAGTACTTC CASSDRASYEQYF
TRBJ1-1 . TRBD1 TRBV30 TGTGCCTGGAGAGACAGGGGGCGGAAGACTGAAGCTTTCTTT CAWRDRGRKTEAFF
TRBJ2-1 . . TRBV10-1 TGCGCCAGCAATCTCGACGGAGACAATGAGCAGTTCTTC CASNLDGDNEQFF
TRBJ2-3 . TRBD2 TRBV9 TGTGCCAGCAGCGTAGTAAGCGGGAGGCCAGATACGCAGTATTTT CASSVVSGRPDTQYF
TRBJ1-1 . . TRBV7-9 TGTGCCAGCAGCTTATTAGGAGCTGAAGCTTTCTTT CASSLLGAEAFF
TRBJ2-7 . TRBD2 TRBV11-2 TGTGCCAGCAGCCGTTTCGGACTAGCCTCATTCTCCTACGAGCAGTACTTC CASSRFGLASFSYEQYF
TRBJ2-7 . . TRBV6-1 TGTGCCAGCAGTGAGGCAGGGTTTCCCTACGAGCAGTACTTC CASSEAGFPYEQYF
TRBJ2-1 . TRBD2 TRBV7-7 TGTGCCAGCAGCGGAGCGGGGGAGGGGGAGCAGTTCTTC CASSGAGEGEQFF
TRBJ1-5 . . TRBV15 TGTGCCACCAGCCCAGGGGCCTATAGCAATCAGCCCCAGCATTTT CATSPGAYSNQPQHF
TRBJ2-3 . . TRBV30 TGTGCCTGGAGTGTAGGTGATACGCAGTATTTT CAWSVGDTQYF
TRBJ2-3 . . TRBV11-2 TGTGCCAGCAGCTCTTCCCCCTTAAATACGCAGTATTTT CASSSSPLNTQYF
TRBJ1-2 . . TRBV7-6 TGTGCCAGCAGCCAATGGGCAGAGGCCGCTAGCGGCTACACCTTC CASSQWAEAASGYTF
TRBJ1-4 . . TRBV6-5 TGTGCCAGCAGTACGACAGGTTGGATTGATGAAAAACTGTTTTTT CASSTTGWIDEKLFF
TRBJ2-1 . TRBD2 TRBV5-1 TGCGCCAGCGGAATACTAGCGGGGGACAATGAGCAGTTCTTC CASGILAGDNEQFF
TRBJ2-1 . . TRBV29-1 TGCAGCGTTGAGATGGGCAAACCCTATGAGCAGTTCTTC CSVEMGKPYEQFF
TRBJ2-5 . . TRBV20-1 TGCAGTGCTAGACCCCAAGAGACCCAGTACTTC CSARPQETQYF
TRBJ1-1 . . TRBV7-9 TGTGCCAGCAGCTTGGGGGGAGGGAACACTGAAGCTTTCTTT CASSLGGGNTEAFF
TRBJ2-7 . . TRBV5-1 TGCGCCAGCAGCCGAGGACAGACTTACGAGCAGTACTTC CASSRGQTYEQYF
TRBJ2-1 few . TRBV5-1 TGCGCCAGCAGCTCGGACAGTAATGAGCAGTTCTTC CASSSDSNEQFF
TRBJ1-1 once . TRBV30 TGTGCCTGGAGTCCCCTTGGGCTGGAAGCTTTCTTT CAWSPLGLEAFF
TRBJ1-2 . . TRBV2 TGTGCCCTCCCTCCCGGGGATCGAGACGGCTACACCTTC CALPPGDRDGYTF
TRBJ2-7 . . TRBV27 TGTGCCAGCAGTCCCGATCCCGGACGGCTTACCTACGAGCAGTACTTC CASSPDPGRLTYEQYF
TRBJ2-7 . TRBD1 TRBV5-4 TGTGCCAGCAGCTTTTCAGGGGGCGCAACCTACGAGCAGTACTTC CASSFSGGATYEQYF
TRBJ2-7 . TRBD2 TRBV7-2 TGTGCCAGCAGCTTATTAGGACTAGCGGGAAGCTCCTACGAGCAGTACTTC CASSLLGLAGSSYEQYF
TRBJ2-3 . . TRBV9 TGTGCCAGCAGCGCAAGTAGCACAGATACGCAGTATTTT CASSASSTDTQYF
TRBJ1-5 once . TRBV7-9 TGTGCCAGCAGCCCTAGCAATCAGCCCCAGCATTTT CASSPSNQPQHF
TRBJ2-1 . TRBD2 TRBV29-1 TGCAGCGTATTCCTCGCACTAGCGGGAGGGCCGGCTTTTGGTGAGCAGTTCTTC CSVFLALAGGPAFGEQFF
TRBJ1-4 once . TRBV7-6 TGTGCCAGCAGCTTAGATGGTTTAACTAATGAAAAACTGTTTTTT CASSLDGLTNEKLFF
TRBJ2-7 . TRBD2 TRBV9 TGTGCCAGCAATCCCGGGACTAGGTCTAACGAGCAGTACTTC CASNPGTRSNEQYF
TRBJ2-7 . . TRBV7-8 TGTGCCAGCACGCGGAGGGTGGGGTACGAGCAGTACTTC CASTRRVGYEQYF
TRBJ2-3 once . TRBV5-8 TGTGCCAGCAGCTTCCCCGGAACAGATACGCAGTATTTT CASSFPGTDTQYF
TRBJ1-1 . . TRBV7-9 TGTGCTCTCAACAGCAAATCTTCGCCTATCGTGAACACTGAAGCTTTCTTT CALNSKSSPIVNTEAFF
TRBJ2-3 . TRBD2 TRBV7-9 TGTGCCAGCAGCCCCCCAGCGGGATTGTCAGATACGCAGTATTTT CASSPPAGLSDTQYF
TRBJ2-3 . . TRBV4-3 TGCGCCAGCAGCCAAGGGGGAGATACGCAGTATTTT CASSQGGDTQYF
TRBJ2-7 . . TRBV2 TGTGCCAGCACCCCTTCCCCCAGCCTCCCCTACGAGCAGTACTTC CASTPSPSLPYEQYF
TRBJ2-7 . TRBD1 TRBV11-2 TGTGCCAGCAGCTTACCACGGGGGGACAGGGGCCAAGACTACGAGCAGTACTTC CASSLPRGDRGQDYEQYF
TRBJ2-4 once TRBD1 TRBV9 TGTGCCAGCAGCGCGGACAGGGAAAACATTCAGTACTTC CASSADRENIQYF
TRBJ2-7 . . TRBV4-1 TGCGCCAGCAGCCAAAAGTCTAGTTCCTCCTACGAGCAGTACTTC CASSQKSSSSYEQYF
TRBJ2-3 . . TRBV28 TGTGCCAGCAGCCCCCTTGACATGTATACGCAGTATTTT CASSPLDMYTQYF
TRBJ2-7 . . TRBV10-3 TGTGCCATCAGTCAAACAGGGAGAGAGCAGTACTTC CAISQTGREQYF
TRBJ1-4 . . TRBV7-9 TGTGCCAGCAGCGACACGGCACAGGGTTTAAGTGAAAAACTGTTTTTT CASSDTAQGLSEKLFF
TRBJ2-7 . . TRBV7-9 TGTGCCAGCAGCTTAGCGCGTAGCCCCCCCTACTACGAGCAGTACTTC CASSLARSPPYYEQYF
TRBJ2-1 . . TRBV11-2 TGTGCCAGCAGCTCACTAGACGATGAGCAGTTCTTC CASSSLDDEQFF
TRBJ2-1 once TRBD2 TRBV11-2 TGTGCCAGCAGCCCCGGGACTAGCGGGAGGGCAAGTTACAATGAGCAGTTCTTC CASSPGTSGRASYNEQFF